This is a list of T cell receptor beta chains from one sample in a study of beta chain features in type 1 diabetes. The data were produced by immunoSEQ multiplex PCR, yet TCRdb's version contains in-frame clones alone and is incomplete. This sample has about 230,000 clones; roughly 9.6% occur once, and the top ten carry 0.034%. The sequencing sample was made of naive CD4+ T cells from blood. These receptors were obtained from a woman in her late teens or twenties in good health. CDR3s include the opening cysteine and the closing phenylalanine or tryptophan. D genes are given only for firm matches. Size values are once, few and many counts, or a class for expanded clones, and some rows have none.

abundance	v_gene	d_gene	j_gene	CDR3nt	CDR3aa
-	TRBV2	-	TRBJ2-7	TGTGCCAGCAGTGAAGATACCTCAGCGGGTGCCTACGAGCAGTACTTC	CASSEDTSAGAYEQYF
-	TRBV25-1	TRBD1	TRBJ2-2	TGTGCCAGCAGTGACCTGAGCAGGGGGCAGGCCGGGGAGCTGTTTTTT	CASSDLSRGQAGELFF
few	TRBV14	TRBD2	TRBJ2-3	TGTGCCAGCAGCCTGGGACTAGCGGTTTATAGCACAGATACGCAGTATTTT	CASSLGLAVYSTDTQYF
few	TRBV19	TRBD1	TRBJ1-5	TGTGCCAGTAGTAGCTTGGGACAGGGGAGCAATCAGCCCCAGCATTTT	CASSSLGQGSNQPQHF
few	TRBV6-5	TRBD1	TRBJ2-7	TGTGCCAGCAGTGACAGGGGACATTACGAGCAGTACTTC	CASSDRGHYEQYF
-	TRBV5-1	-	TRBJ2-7	TGCGCCAGCAGCTTGCAGGGGAGCTCCTACGAGCAGTACTTC	CASSLQGSSYEQYF
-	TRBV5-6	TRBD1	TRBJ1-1	TGTGCCAGCACCAGGACAGGGGCGGGTACTGAAGCTTTCTTT	CASTRTGAGTEAFF
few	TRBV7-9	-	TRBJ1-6	TGTGCCAGTCCCGGGGATGAACCCCTCCACTTT	CASPGDEPLHF
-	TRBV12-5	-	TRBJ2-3	TGTGCTAGTGCCACATGGGATACGCAGTATTTT	CASATWDTQYF
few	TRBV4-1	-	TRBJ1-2	TGTGCCAGTAACGGGGGGGTTGGCGGCTACACCTTC	CASNGGVGGYTF
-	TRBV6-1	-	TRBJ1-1	TGTGCCAGCAGTGATCGGGGGGCGCGGGCTGAAGCTTTCTTT	CASSDRGARAEAFF
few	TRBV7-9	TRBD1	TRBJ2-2	TGTGCCAGCAGCCATGGGGGACAGGGAAACACCGGGGAGCTGTTTTTT	CASSHGGQGNTGELFF
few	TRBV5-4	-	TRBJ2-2	TGTGCCAGCAGGACGACAGCGACCGGGGAGCTGTTTTTT	CASRTTATGELFF
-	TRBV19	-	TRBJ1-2	TGTGCCAGTACCGTCGGGGGGCTGAACTATGGCTACACCTTC	CASTVGGLNYGYTF
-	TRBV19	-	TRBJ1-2	TGTGCCAGTAGTCGGACAGCCTATGGCTACACCTTC	CASSRTAYGYTF
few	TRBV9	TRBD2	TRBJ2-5	TGTGCCAGCAGCGCGCCCCCGGTATTAGCGGGGGGAGGGGAGACCCAGTACTTC	CASSAPPVLAGGGETQYF
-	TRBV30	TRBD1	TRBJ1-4	TGTGCCTGGGCGACAGGGATTAATGAAAAACTGTTTTTT	CAWATGINEKLFF
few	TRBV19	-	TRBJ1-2	TGTGCCAGTAGAAGTGAAGGGGTCGACTATGGCTACACCTTC	CASRSEGVDYGYTF
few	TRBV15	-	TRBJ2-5	TGTGCCACCAGCAGAGATTCGCGGGGGCCTGAGACCCAGTACTTC	CATSRDSRGPETQYF
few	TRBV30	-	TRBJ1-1	TGTGCCTGGACCAGGGGAGTTGACACTGAAGCTTTCTTT	CAWTRGVDTEAFF
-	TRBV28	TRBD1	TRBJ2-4	TGTGCCAGCAGTTTATCCGGGACAGGGGGTTACATTCAGTACTTC	CASSLSGTGGYIQYF
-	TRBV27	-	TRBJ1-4	TGTGCCAGCAGTCCCGGTGAAAAACTGTTTTTT	CASSPGEKLFF
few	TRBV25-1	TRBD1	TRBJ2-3	TGTGCCAGCATCCCAACAGGGGGAGGCACAGATACGCAGTATTTT	CASIPTGGGTDTQYF
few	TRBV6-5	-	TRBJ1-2	TGTGCCAGCAGTTACTCGGGGGAGGCTGGCTACACCTTC	CASSYSGEAGYTF
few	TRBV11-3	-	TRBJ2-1	TGTGCCAGCAGCTTAACCTTACTGGGCCGCCGGAATGAGCAGTTCTTC	CASSLTLLGRRNEQFF
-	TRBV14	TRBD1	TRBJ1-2	TGTGCCAGCAGACGGACAGGGTTGAATGGCTACACCTTC	CASRRTGLNGYTF
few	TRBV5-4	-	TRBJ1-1	TGTGCCAGCAGCTGGTCCGGACAGACGAACCGTCGGACTGAAGCTTTCTTT	CASSWSGQTNRRTEAFF
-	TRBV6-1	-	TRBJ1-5	TGTGCCAGCAGTGAACAGGCAGCTAACAATCAGCCCCAGCATTTT	CASSEQAANNQPQHF
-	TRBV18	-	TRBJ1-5	TGTGCCAGCTCACCACGGCAGGGAGGCGGTTATAGCAATCAGCCCCAGCATTTT	CASSPRQGGGYSNQPQHF
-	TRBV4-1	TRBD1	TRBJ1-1	TGCGCCAGCAGCCAAGTCCCACAGGGGAGGATGGCTGAAGCTTTCTTT	CASSQVPQGRMAEAFF
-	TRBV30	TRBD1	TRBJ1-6	TGTGCCTGGAGTTCGGGACAGCCGGGGCCGAATTCACCCCTCCACTTT	CAWSSGQPGPNSPLHF
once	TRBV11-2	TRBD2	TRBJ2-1	TGTGCCAGCAGCTTAGGGGGGGGGTACTACAATGAGCAGTTCTTC	CASSLGGGYYNEQFF
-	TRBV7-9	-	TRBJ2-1	TGTGCCAGCAGCTTAGGACTCTGGGTCTACAATGAGCAGTTCTTC	CASSLGLWVYNEQFF
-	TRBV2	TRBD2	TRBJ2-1	TGTGCCAGCAGATCCATAGCGGGGACCAGCTACAATGAGCAGTTCTTC	CASRSIAGTSYNEQFF
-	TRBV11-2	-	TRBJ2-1	TGTGCCAGCAGCTTATCAGCGAACTCCTACAATGAGCAGTTCTTC	CASSLSANSYNEQFF
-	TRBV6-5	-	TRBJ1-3	TGTGCCAGCAGTTACTCAGCGACGAGCTCTGGAAACACCATATATTTT	CASSYSATSSGNTIYF
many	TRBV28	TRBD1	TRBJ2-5	TGTGCCAGCAGTTCGGGACAGCACAGGGAGACCCAGTACTTC	CASSSGQHRETQYF
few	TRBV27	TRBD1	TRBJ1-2	TGTGCCAGCAGGCGGGAGGGACAGATTTTTAACTATGGCTACACCTTC	CASRREGQIFNYGYTF
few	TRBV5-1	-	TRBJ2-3	TGCGCCAGCAGCCAGGACTGGGCTAGCACAGATACGCAGTATTTT	CASSQDWASTDTQYF
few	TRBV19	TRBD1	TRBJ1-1	TGTGCCAGTAGTCGCGCCGGGACAGGGGGCGTCCGGGCCACTGAAGCTTTCTTT	CASSRAGTGGVRATEAFF
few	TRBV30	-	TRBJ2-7	TGTGCCTGGAGTCCAACGCGGACAGTACGATCCTACGAGCAGTACTTC	CAWSPTRTVRSYEQYF
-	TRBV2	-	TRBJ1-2	TGTGCCAGCAGACTAAAGAGTACAGGGAAAGGCTACACCTTC	CASRLKSTGKGYTF
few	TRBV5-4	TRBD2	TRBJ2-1	TGTGCCAGCAGCTCGCCGGGACTAGCGGGGGAGTCCTACAATGAGCAGTTCTTC	CASSSPGLAGESYNEQFF
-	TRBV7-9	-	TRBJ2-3	TGTGCCAGCAGCTTTGGGACTGATACGCAGTATTTT	CASSFGTDTQYF
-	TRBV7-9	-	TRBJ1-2	TGTGCCAGCAGCGCGTGGACAGCGTCGGATGGCTACACCTTC	CASSAWTASDGYTF
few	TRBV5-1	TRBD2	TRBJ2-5	TGCGCCAGCAGCTGGACCCCGGGACTAGCGGGGGGGCAAGAGACCCAGTACTTC	CASSWTPGLAGGQETQYF
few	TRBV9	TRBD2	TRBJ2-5	TGTGCCAGCAGCGTAGCTGCCAGCGGGGGGGCCCAAGAGACCCAGTACTTC	CASSVAASGGAQETQYF
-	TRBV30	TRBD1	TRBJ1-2	TGTGCCTGGAGTACAGGGGGCGGCTACACCTTC	CAWSTGGGYTF
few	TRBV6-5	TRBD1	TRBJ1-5	TGTGCCAGCAGTGCGAAGGGGACAGTCAATCAGCCCCAGCATTTT	CASSAKGTVNQPQHF
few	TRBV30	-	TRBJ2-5	TGTGCCTGGAGTGTTTTAGGGGAAGAGACCCAGTACTTC	CAWSVLGEETQYF
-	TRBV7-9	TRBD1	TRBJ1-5	TGTGCCAGCAGCTTATGGACAGGGAGATCCAATCAGCCCCAGCATTTT	CASSLWTGRSNQPQHF
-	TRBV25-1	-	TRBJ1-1	TGTGCCAGCAGCCGAGCTTGGAACACTGAAGCTTTCTTT	CASSRAWNTEAFF
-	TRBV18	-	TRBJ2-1	TGTGCCAGCTCACCAGGCGGCGGAAGCTCCTACAATGAGCAGTTCTTC	CASSPGGGSSYNEQFF
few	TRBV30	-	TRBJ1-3	TGTGCCTGGAGATCTGGGCCTGGAAACACCATATATTTT	CAWRSGPGNTIYF
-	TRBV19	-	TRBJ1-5	TGTGCCAGTACCCATAACCGGGACTTCCTTAGCAATCAGCCCCAGCATTTT	CASTHNRDFLSNQPQHF
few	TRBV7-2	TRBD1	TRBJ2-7	TGTGCCAGCAGCTTAGCGCCCGGGGGACAGGGGGCCCACGAGCAGTACTTC	CASSLAPGGQGAHEQYF
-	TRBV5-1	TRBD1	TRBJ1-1	TGCGCCAGCAGCTCTGGACAGGGTGGGACCACTGAAGCTTTCTTT	CASSSGQGGTTEAFF
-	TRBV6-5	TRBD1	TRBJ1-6	TGTGCCAGCACCGTAGACAGGGGAAATTCACCCCTCCACTTT	CASTVDRGNSPLHF
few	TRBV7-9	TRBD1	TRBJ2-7	TGTGCCAGCAGCTTAGGGACAGGTTACTCCTACGAGCAGTACTTC	CASSLGTGYSYEQYF